The next 5 T cell receptor beta chains were all read from a single sample in a study of blood T cell repertoires in COVID-19. Libraries were prepared by immunoSEQ multiplex PCR; TCRdb keeps only in-frame clonotypes and omits some of them. Of roughly 220,000 clones in the sample, around 82% were seen once. The sample taken for sequencing was peripheral blood. Receptor source: a woman aged 25 to 45 who had recovered from COVID-19.

The chain recombines TRBV11-2 with TRBJ2-7; D might be TRBD1 (6 bases). Trimming took off 5 bases at V and 7 bases at J, with 15 bases between the two ends. Germline CDR1 and CDR2: SGHAT and FQNNGV. The CDR3 extends over 13 amino acids. In nucleotides, the CDR3 is TGTGCCAGCAGCCCGGACAGCCGGCTGGAGCAGTACTTC. This codes for CASSPDSRLEQYF.

This sequence joins TRBV10-3 and TRBJ1-1; D remains ambiguous. Trimming took 10 bases from V and 5 from J, leaving 20 bases between them. The germline V gene encodes CDR1 ENHRY and CDR2 SYGVKD. The CDR3 runs to 14 residues. The CDR3 loop reads CATHRVPIWTEAFF. CDR3 sequence (DNA): TGTGCCACACACCGGGTTCCAATCTGGACTGAAGCTTTCTTT.

The chain uses TRBV28 and TRBJ2-7; 9 positions agree with TRBD1. CDR3 length: 16 residues. Germline loops: CDR1 MDHEN, CDR2 SYDVKM. V trimming: 6 bases; J trimming: 1 base; junction bases outside the gene matches: 10. The CDR3 nucleotides read TGTGCCAGCAGATGGGGGGGACAGGGCTCTTCCTACGAGCAGTACTTC. Translating it yields CASRWGGQGSSYEQYF.

Only a few counts were recorded for this clone. The rearrangement joins TRBV15 to TRBJ2-7; TRBD2 aligns across 10 bases. Germline-derived CDR1 and CDR2 are LNHNV and YYDKDF (reference sequence). The junction had 9 bases not matched to a gene; V was cut back by 1 base and J by 6 bases. CDR3 size: 16 residues. The CDR3 DNA follows: TGTGCCACCAGCAGAGGGAAAGCGGGAGGGCCGGGCGAGCAGTACTTC. Protein: CATSRGKAGGPGEQYF.

Remarks on this clone: The sample has other DNA sequences that encode this CDR3 too. V is TRBV3-1 (or the pseudogene TRBV3-2) and J is TRBJ2-2; D gene uncertain. The CDR3 length is 11 residues. Trimming shortened V by 3 bases and J by 6 bases, and 2 bases separated the two germline ends. Germline V gives CDR1 LGHDT, CDR2 YNNKEL (reference sequence). In DNA, the CDR3 is TGTGCCAGCAGCCACTCCGGGGAGCTGTTTTTT. Encoded protein: CASSHSGELFF.